The rows below give T cell receptor beta chains drawn from one sample of a study of T cell changes during pregnancy in multiple sclerosis. Clones were read by immunoSEQ multiplex PCR, and TCRdb kept only the in-frame ones, dropping some. The table includes around 80,000 clones, 90% to 95% detected once. The sequencing here drew on peripheral blood, taken before pregnancy. The source of these receptors is a female donor with multiple sclerosis, enrolled in a pregnancy study. The CDR3 runs from the conserved cysteine through the conserved F or W. The D gene is left open where the match is weak. Only part of the rows carry a size: once, few, many, or a class if the clone is expanded.

d_call: -; j_call: TRBJ2-6; clone_size: -; v_call: TRBV7-3; cdr3_nt: TGTGCCAGCAGCTTGAGCGGTGGGGCCAACGTCCTGACTTTC; cdr3_aa: CASSLSGGANVLTF
d_call: -; j_call: TRBJ2-1; clone_size: -; v_call: TRBV25-1; cdr3_nt: TGTGCCAGCAGTGAATCACTTGTGAGCTCCTACAATGAGCAGTTCTTC; cdr3_aa: CASSESLVSSYNEQFF
d_call: -; j_call: TRBJ2-7; clone_size: -; v_call: TRBV6-5; cdr3_nt: TGTGCCAGCAGCCGGGGTCCCGACTACGAGCAGTACTTC; cdr3_aa: CASSRGPDYEQYF
d_call: TRBD1; j_call: TRBJ1-5; clone_size: -; v_call: TRBV7-2; cdr3_nt: TGTGCCAGCAGCTTAGGGGGGACAGGGAACAATCAGCCCCAGCATTTT; cdr3_aa: CASSLGGTGNNQPQHF
d_call: -; j_call: TRBJ2-2; clone_size: -; v_call: TRBV11-3; cdr3_nt: TGTGCCAGCAGCTTAGTGGGCAACACCGGGGAGCTGTTTTTT; cdr3_aa: CASSLVGNTGELFF
d_call: -; j_call: TRBJ2-3; clone_size: -; v_call: TRBV13; cdr3_nt: TGTGCCAGCAGCAGACAGGCCAGTGCGCAGTATTTT; cdr3_aa: CASSRQASAQYF
d_call: -; j_call: TRBJ1-1; clone_size: -; v_call: TRBV5-1; cdr3_nt: TGCGCCAGCAGCTTGCTAGCCCTGAACACTGAAGCTTTCTTT; cdr3_aa: CASSLLALNTEAFF
d_call: -; j_call: TRBJ2-2; clone_size: -; v_call: TRBV2; cdr3_nt: TGTGCCAGCAGTGAAAGGAGGGGCTTGGACACCGGGGAGCTGTTTTTT; cdr3_aa: CASSERRGLDTGELFF
d_call: TRBD1; j_call: TRBJ2-1; clone_size: -; v_call: TRBV5-1; cdr3_nt: TGCGCCAGCAGTCCCGGGACAGGAACCTACAATGAGCAGTTCTTC; cdr3_aa: CASSPGTGTYNEQFF
d_call: TRBD2; j_call: TRBJ2-7; clone_size: -; v_call: TRBV6-6; cdr3_nt: TGTGCCAGCAGTTACGGGACTAGCGGGAGGTACGAGCAGTACTTC; cdr3_aa: CASSYGTSGRYEQYF
d_call: -; j_call: TRBJ1-1; clone_size: -; v_call: TRBV18; cdr3_nt: TGTGCCAGCTCACTGGGCCTCGGGGGGCCTGGTACTGAAGCTTTCTTT; cdr3_aa: CASSLGLGGPGTEAFF
d_call: -; j_call: TRBJ1-1; clone_size: -; v_call: TRBV5-1; cdr3_nt: TGCGCCAGCAGCCCTAAGCACTCAGGGTTCTCCGAAGCTTTCTTT; cdr3_aa: CASSPKHSGFSEAFF
d_call: TRBD2; j_call: TRBJ2-7; clone_size: once; v_call: TRBV28; cdr3_nt: TGTGCCAGCAGTCCTCCGGGACTAGCGGGATGGGAGCAGTACTTC; cdr3_aa: CASSPPGLAGWEQYF
d_call: TRBD1; j_call: TRBJ1-4; clone_size: -; v_call: TRBV15; cdr3_nt: TGTGCCACCAGCAGGGTCCCCAAGACAGGGGAGGATGAAAAACTGTTTTTT; cdr3_aa: CATSRVPKTGEDEKLFF
d_call: -; j_call: TRBJ1-5; clone_size: once; v_call: TRBV5-1; cdr3_nt: TGCGCCAGCAGCTTGGGGGGCGGCAATCAGCCCCAGCATTTT; cdr3_aa: CASSLGGGNQPQHF
d_call: TRBD2; j_call: TRBJ2-7; clone_size: -; v_call: TRBV10-3; cdr3_nt: TGTGCCATCAGTGGGGGACTAGCGGGAGGTGACCACGAGCAGTACTTC; cdr3_aa: CAISGGLAGGDHEQYF
d_call: -; j_call: TRBJ1-2; clone_size: -; v_call: TRBV7-9; cdr3_nt: TGTGCCAGCAGCCCGTCGGGAGGGCGAATAGACTATGGCTACACCTTC; cdr3_aa: CASSPSGGRIDYGYTF
d_call: TRBD1; j_call: TRBJ2-2; clone_size: -; v_call: TRBV7-6; cdr3_nt: TGTGCCAGCAGATTGGGGACAGGGAACACCGGGGAGCTGTTTTTT; cdr3_aa: CASRLGTGNTGELFF
d_call: TRBD1; j_call: TRBJ2-7; clone_size: -; v_call: TRBV7-8; cdr3_nt: TGTGCCAGCAGCTTTGGGACAGGCCCCTACGAGCAGTACTTC; cdr3_aa: CASSFGTGPYEQYF
d_call: -; j_call: TRBJ2-1; clone_size: -; v_call: TRBV5-1; cdr3_nt: TGCGCCAGCAGTCCCGAGGCGGGGTTCTCCTACAATGAGCAGTTCTTC; cdr3_aa: CASSPEAGFSYNEQFF